This T cell receptor beta chain was sequenced during a study of blood T cell repertoires in COVID-19. Study-level background: T cells, B-cell-depleted T cells, or PBMCs supplied cDNA or gDNA.

As originally analysed: Cell counts per sample came from amplifying reference gene primers. Profiled with immunoSEQ multiplex PCR; TCRdb holds only in-frame clones, not every one. The D gene and trimming were derived from the DNA, and the V and J assignments and clone size from that table. The sample has roughly 180,000 clones; almost 80% are singletons. V was clipped by 5 bases and J by 8 bases; unmatched bases: 16. The length of the CDR3 is 16 residues. The germline gives CDR1 MNHEY, CDR2 SMNVEV (reference sequence). This chain links TRBV27 with TRBJ1-2; 8 bases line up with TRBD1. The sequence was collected from a man aged 60-69 years with active or convalescent COVID-19. Sample: peripheral blood. In DNA form, the CDR3 reads TGTGCCAGCAGTCAACTATCCGGGACAGGAAAGGGGGGCTACACCTTC. Its translation is CASSQLSGTGKGGYTF.